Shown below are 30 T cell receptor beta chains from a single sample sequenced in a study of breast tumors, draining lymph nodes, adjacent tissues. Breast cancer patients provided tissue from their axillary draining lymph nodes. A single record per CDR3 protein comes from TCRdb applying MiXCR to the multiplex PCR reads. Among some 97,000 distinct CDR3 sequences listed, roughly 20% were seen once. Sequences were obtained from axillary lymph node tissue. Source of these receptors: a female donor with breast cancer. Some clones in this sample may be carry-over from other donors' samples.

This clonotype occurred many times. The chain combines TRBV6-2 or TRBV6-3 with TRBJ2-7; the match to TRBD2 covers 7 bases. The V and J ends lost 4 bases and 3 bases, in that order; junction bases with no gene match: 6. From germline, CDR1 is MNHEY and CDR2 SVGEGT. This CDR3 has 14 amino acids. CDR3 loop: CASSSPGRGYEQYF. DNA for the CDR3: TGTGCCAGCAGTTCCCCAGGGAGGGGCTACGAGCAGTACTTC.

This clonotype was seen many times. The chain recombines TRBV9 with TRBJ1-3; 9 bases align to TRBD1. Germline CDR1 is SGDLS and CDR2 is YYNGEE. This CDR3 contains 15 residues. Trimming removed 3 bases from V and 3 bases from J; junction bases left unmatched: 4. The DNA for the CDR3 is TGTGCCAGCAGCGATAACAGGGGGCGTGGAAACACCATATATTTT. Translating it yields CASSDNRGRGNTIYF.

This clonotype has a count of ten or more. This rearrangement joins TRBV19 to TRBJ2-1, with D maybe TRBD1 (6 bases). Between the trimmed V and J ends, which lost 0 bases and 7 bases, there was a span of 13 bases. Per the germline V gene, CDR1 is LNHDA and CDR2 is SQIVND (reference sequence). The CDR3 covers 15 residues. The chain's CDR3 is CASSIDIGGRNEQFF. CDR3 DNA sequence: TGTGCCAGTAGTATAGATATAGGGGGTCGGAATGAGCAGTTCTTC.

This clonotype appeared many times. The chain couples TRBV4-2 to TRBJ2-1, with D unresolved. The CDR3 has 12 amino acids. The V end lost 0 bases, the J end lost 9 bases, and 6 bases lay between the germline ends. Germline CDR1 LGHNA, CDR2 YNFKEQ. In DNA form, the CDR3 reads TGTGCCAGCAGCCAAGAGCGCACTGAGCAGTTCTTC. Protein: CASSQERTEQFF.

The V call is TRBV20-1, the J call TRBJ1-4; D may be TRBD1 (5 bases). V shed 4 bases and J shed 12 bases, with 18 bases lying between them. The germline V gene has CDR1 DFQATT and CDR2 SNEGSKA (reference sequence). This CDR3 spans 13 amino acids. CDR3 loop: CSAKSQGSEELFF. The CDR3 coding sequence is TGCAGTGCTAAGAGCCAGGGTAGCGAAGAACTGTTTTTT.

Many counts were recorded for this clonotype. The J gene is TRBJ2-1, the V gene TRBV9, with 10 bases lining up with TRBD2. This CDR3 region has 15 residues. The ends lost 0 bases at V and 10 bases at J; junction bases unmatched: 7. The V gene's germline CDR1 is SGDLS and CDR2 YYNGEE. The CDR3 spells CASSVVASGSWEQFF. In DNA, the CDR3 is TGTGCCAGCAGCGTAGTGGCTAGCGGGAGTTGGGAGCAGTTCTTC.

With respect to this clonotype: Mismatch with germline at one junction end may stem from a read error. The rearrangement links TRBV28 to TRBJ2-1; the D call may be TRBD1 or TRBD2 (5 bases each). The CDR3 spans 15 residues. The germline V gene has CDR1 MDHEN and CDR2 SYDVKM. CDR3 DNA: TGTGCCAGCAGTTCAAACTGGGGGAACTACATTGAGCAGTTCTTC. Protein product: CASSSNWGNYIEQFF.

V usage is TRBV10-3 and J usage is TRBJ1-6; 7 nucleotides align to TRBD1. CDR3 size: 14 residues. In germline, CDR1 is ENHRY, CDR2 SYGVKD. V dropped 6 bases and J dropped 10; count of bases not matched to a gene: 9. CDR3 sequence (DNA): TGTGCCATCAGCACACAGGGGCCCCCCTCACCCCTCCACTTT. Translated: CAISTQGPPSPLHF.

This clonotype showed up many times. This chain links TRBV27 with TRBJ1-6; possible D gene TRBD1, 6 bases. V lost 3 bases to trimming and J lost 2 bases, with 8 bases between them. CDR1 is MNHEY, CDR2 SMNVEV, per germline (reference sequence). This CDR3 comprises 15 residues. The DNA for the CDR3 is TGTGCCAGCAGTTTCAGGACAGCCTATAATTCACCCCTCCACTTT. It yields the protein CASSFRTAYNSPLHF.

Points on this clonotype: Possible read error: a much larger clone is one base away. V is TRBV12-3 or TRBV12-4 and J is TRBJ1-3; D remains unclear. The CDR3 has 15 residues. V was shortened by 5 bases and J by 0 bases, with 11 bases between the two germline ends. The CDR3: CASSLNTNSGNTIYF. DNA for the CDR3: TGTGCCAGCAGTCTTAACACAAACTCTGGAAACACCATATATTTT.

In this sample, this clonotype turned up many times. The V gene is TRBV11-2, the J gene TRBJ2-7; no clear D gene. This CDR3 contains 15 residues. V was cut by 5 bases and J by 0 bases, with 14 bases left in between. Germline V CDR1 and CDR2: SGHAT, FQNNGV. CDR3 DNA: TGTGCCAGCAGCGTTCTTGGTGGTAGCTCCTACGAGCAGTACTTC. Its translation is CASSVLGGSSYEQYF.

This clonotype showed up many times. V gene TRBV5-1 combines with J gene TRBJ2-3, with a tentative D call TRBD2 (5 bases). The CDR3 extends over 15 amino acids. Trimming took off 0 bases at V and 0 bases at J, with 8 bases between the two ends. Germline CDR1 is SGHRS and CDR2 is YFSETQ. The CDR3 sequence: CASSLDPGSTDTQYF. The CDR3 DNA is TGCGCCAGCAGCTTGGATCCGGGAAGCACAGATACGCAGTATTTT.

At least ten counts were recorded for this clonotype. The CDR3 DNA reads as TGCAGTGCTATAGCGGGGAACACCGGGGAGCTGTTTTTT. It translates to CSAIAGNTGELFF. This chain links TRBV20-1 with TRBJ2-2, with TRBD2 matching over 7 bases. This CDR3 is built from 13 residues. Germline V gives CDR1 DFQATT, CDR2 SNEGSKA (reference sequence). J gave up 1 base and V 4 bases, and 0 bases lay outside the gene matches.

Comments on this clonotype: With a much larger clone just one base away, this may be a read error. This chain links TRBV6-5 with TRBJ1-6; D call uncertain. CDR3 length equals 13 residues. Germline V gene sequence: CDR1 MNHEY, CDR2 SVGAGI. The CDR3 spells CACSRTGNSPLHF. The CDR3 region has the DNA TGTGCCTGCAGCCGGACTGGTAATTCACCCCTCCACTTT.

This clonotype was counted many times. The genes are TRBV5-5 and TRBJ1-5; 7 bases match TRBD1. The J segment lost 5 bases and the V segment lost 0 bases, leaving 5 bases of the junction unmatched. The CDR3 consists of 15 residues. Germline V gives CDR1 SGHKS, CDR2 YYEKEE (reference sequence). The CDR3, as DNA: TGTGCCAGCAGCTTGGTTGCAGGGGGATATCAGCCCCAGCATTTT. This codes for CASSLVAGGYQPQHF.

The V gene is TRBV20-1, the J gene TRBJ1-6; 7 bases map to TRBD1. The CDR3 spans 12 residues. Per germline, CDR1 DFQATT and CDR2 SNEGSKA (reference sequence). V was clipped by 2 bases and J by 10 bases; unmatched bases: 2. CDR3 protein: CSARKQGSPLHF. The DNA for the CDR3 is TGCAGTGCTAGAAAACAGGGGTCACCCCTCCACTTT.

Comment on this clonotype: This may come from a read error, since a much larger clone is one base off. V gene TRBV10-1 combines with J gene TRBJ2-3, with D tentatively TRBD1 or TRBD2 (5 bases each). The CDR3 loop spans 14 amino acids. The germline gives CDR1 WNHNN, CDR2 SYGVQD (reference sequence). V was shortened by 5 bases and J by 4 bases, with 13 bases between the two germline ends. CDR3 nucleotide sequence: TGCGCCAGCAGTCTCCGCCGGGGCCCAGATACGCAGTATTTT. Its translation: CASSLRRGPDTQYF.

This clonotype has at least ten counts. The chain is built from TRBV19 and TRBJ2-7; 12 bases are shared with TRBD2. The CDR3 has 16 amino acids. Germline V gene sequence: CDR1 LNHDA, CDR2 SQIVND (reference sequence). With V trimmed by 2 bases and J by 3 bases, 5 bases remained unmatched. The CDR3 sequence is CASSIILAGGDYEQYF. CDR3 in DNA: TGTGCCAGTAGTATAATCCTAGCGGGGGGGGACTACGAGCAGTACTTC.

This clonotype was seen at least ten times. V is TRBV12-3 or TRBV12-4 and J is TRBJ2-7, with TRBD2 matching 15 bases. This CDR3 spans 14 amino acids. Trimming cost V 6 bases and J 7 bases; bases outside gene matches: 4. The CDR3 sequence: CASRAGTSGGEQYF. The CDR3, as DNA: TGTGCCAGCAGAGCCGGGACTAGCGGGGGGGAGCAGTACTTC.

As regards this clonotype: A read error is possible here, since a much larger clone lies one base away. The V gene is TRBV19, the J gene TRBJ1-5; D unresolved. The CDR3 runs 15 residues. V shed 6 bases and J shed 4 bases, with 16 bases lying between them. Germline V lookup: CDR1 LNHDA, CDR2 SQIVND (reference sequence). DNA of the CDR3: TGTGCCAGTAGGACTTCGGGCGCCAGGAATCAGCCCCAGCATTTT. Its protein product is CASRTSGARNQPQHF.

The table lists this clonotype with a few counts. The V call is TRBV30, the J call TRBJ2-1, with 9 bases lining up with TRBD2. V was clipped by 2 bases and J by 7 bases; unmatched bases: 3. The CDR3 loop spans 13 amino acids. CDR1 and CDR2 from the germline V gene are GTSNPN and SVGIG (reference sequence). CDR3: CAWSLTSGNEQFF. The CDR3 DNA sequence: TGTGCCTGGAGTTTGACTAGCGGAAATGAGCAGTTCTTC.

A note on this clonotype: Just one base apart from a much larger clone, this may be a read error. CDR3 loop: CASSLGGSRGYTF. The CDR3 DNA follows: TGCGCCAGCAGCTTGGGGGGATCGCGGGGCTACACCTTC. The chain is built from TRBV5-1 and TRBJ1-2; D gene uncertain. From germline, CDR1 is SGHRS and CDR2 YFSETQ. There are 13 residues in the CDR3. V lost 0 bases, J lost 8 bases, and 11 bases lay in between.

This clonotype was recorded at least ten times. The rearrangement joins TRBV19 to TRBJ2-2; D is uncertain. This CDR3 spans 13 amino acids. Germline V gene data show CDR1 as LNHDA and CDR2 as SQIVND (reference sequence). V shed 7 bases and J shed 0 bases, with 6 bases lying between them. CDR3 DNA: TGTGCCAGTATGGGGACGAACACCGGGGAGCTGTTTTTT. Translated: CASMGTNTGELFF.

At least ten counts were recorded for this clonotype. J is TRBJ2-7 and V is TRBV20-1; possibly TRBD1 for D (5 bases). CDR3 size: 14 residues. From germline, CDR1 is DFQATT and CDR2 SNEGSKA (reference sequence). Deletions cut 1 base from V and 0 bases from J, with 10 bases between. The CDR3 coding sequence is TGCAGTGCTAGAGGACAGACGAGCTCCTACGAGCAGTACTTC. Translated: CSARGQTSSYEQYF.

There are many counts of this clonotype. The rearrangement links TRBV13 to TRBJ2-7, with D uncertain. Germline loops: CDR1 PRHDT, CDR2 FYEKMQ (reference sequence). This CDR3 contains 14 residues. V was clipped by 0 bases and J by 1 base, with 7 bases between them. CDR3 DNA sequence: TGTGCCAGCAGCTTAGGGGACCGGTCCTACGAGCAGTACTTC. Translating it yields CASSLGDRSYEQYF. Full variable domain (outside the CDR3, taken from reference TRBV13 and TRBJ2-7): AAGVIQSPRHLIKEKRETATLKCYPIPRHDTVYWYQQGPGQDPQFLISFYEKMQSDKGSIPDRFSAQQFSDYHSELNMSSLELGDSALYFCASSLGDRSYEQYFGPGTRLTVT.

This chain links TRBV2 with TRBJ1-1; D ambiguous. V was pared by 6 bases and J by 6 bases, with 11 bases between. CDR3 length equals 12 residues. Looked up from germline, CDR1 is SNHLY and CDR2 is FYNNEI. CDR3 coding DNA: TGTGCCAGCAGCATTATTTGGCCTGAAGCTTTCTTT. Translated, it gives CASSIIWPEAFF.

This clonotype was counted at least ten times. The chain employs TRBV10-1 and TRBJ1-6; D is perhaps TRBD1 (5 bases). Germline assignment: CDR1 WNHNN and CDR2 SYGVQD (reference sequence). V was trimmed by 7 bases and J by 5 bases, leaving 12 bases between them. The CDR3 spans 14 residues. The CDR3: CASIRQLDNSPLHF. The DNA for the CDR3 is TGCGCCAGCATCCGACAGTTGGATAATTCACCCCTCCACTTT.

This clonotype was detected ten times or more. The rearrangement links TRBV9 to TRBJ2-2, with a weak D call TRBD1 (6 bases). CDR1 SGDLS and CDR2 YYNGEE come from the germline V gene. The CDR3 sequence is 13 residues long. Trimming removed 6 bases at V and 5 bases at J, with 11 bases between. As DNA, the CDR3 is TGTGCCAGCACCAACAGGGCTACCGGGGAGCTGTTTTTT. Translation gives CASTNRATGELFF. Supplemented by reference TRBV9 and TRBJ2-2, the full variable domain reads DSGVTQTPKHLITATGQRVTLRCSPRSGDLSVYWYQQSLDQGLQFLIQYYNGEERAKGNILERFSAQQFPDLHSELNLSSLELGDSALYFCASTNRATGELFFGEGSRLTVL.

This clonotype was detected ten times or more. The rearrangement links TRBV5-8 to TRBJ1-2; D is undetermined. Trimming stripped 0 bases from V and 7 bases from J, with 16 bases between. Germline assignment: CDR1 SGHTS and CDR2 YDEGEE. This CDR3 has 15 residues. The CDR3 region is CASSLAAEPFSGYTF. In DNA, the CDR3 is TGTGCCAGCAGCTTGGCCGCGGAGCCCTTTAGTGGCTACACCTTC. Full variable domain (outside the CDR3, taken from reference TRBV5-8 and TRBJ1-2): EAGVTQSPTHLIKTRGQQATLRCSPISGHTSVYWYQQALGLGLQFLLWYDEGEERNRGNFPPRFSGRQFPNYSSELNVNALELEDSALYLCASSLAAEPFSGYTFGSGTRLTVV.

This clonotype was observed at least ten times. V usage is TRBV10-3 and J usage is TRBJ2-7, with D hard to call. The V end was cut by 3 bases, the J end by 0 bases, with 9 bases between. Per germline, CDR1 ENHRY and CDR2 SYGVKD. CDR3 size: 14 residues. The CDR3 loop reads CAISDQASSYEQYF. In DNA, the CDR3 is TGTGCCATCAGTGACCAGGCGAGCTCCTACGAGCAGTACTTC.